This TCR beta chain was identified during a study of immune aging and cytomegalovirus after organ transplant (TCRdb year 2021). Background on the whole study: All transplant recipients received three-drug immunosuppression with prednisone, tacrolimus, and mycophenolate. Here is what the overall study found, with its caveats: Since the sequencing data did not include a CD57 measurement, a conservative gene-based definition of aging was used in its place. A larger share of large clones was made up of TEMRA cells, and in the seven largest clones (over 1,900 cells) aged and TEMRA cells were gained while TCM cells were lost. Following viremia, aged-phenotype cells rose post-transplant in clones of any size, with the rise occurring earlier in large clones (days 200-264) than in small clones.

Interpreted using the paper, the time point label stands for: five sample-tagged time points from pre-transplant (day -1) to day 368 post-transplant, pooled. After thawing, PBMC were stimulated with a CMV IE-1 overlapping peptide library for 12 to 13 hours, with no transport inhibitors added. After being thawed and rested overnight, the cells were stimulated in R10 medium along with CD28/CD49d costimulation. The IE-1 peptide library was composed of 15-amino-acid peptides with overlaps of 11 amino acids. Samples from each time point were barcoded using BD Single-Cell Multiplexing Kit Sample Tags, then pooled and stained with sorting antibodies plus oligo-conjugated anti-CD45RA. A BD FACSAria III was used to sort CMV-responsive CD8+CD137+ and CD4+CD154+ T cells at 4-way purity. EDTA vacutainers were used to collect blood, which was then processed with a Ficoll gradient within 1-24 hours. The method was single-cell sequencing. Sequenced using an Illumina NovaSeq 6000. The BD Rhapsody Targeted mRNA and AbSeq Reagent Kit, in a microwell format, was used for cell capture and library preparation. The libraries included TCR, sample tags, AbSeq, and targeted mRNA drawn from the Human T-Cell Expression Panel together with custom TOX and TOX2 primers. An Illumina NovaSeq was used to sequence the libraries. From the authors' description of their analysis: The analysis covered 9,000 to 13,000 cells in total, of which 7,000 to 8,500 were CD8 T cells and approximately 4,500 were CD8 T cells with an identifiable TCR CDR3. On the Seven Bridges Genomics platform, raw data were run through the BD Rhapsody Targeted Analysis Pipeline with V(D)J processing. Quality control, Sample Tag demultiplexing with Lex-BDSMK, clone identification with VDJ Explorer, and Seurat clustering were performed in SeqGeq 1.6.0. Clones making up <1% of CD8 T cells were classified as non-expanded, and clones making up >2.5% of the sample were classified as clonal expansions. TCRdb reprocessed the public reads (quality trimming at Q25 with fastp, clone calling with MiXCR) and kept in-frame beta chains. Identical CDR3 proteins give one entry, which carries the most common genes and DNA. TCRdb's processing, not the authors' own work, is the source of the V and J calls. The sample includes more than 20,000 distinct CDR3 sequences, with around 33% observed a single time. The ten most abundant clones make up less than 30% of the sample.

This clonotype is judged medium-sized (0.01 to 0.1%). The clone's antigen remains unknown. No much larger clone is present one base from it, and per-base qualities are unavailable. The receptor comes from a female donor who had a heart transplant and CMV viremia. The source material was CMV peptide-activated CD4+ and CD8+ T cells sorted from blood, sampled at five time points, pooled. In the paper's terms, the cell subset or site label means: sorted CD8+CD137+ and CD4+CD154+ T cells after about 11 h CMV IE-1 peptide stimulation.

The encoded CDR3 is CSARTGTGGIKTQYF. Here is the DNA: TGCAGTGCTCGGACCGGGACAGGGGGTATTAAGACGCAGTATTTT. This chain joins TRBV20-1 to TRBJ2-3; 11 junctional bases match TRBD1. Germline trimming amounts to 5 bases on V and 9 bases on J, with 13 as the count of junction bases outside the gene matches. In the germline V gene (reference sequence), CDR1 corresponds to DFQATT and CDR2 to SNEGSKA. The CDR3 goes from the cysteine to the phenylalanine over 15 residues. The sequence is cut down to CDR3 DNA, 45 bases in frame from base 1.